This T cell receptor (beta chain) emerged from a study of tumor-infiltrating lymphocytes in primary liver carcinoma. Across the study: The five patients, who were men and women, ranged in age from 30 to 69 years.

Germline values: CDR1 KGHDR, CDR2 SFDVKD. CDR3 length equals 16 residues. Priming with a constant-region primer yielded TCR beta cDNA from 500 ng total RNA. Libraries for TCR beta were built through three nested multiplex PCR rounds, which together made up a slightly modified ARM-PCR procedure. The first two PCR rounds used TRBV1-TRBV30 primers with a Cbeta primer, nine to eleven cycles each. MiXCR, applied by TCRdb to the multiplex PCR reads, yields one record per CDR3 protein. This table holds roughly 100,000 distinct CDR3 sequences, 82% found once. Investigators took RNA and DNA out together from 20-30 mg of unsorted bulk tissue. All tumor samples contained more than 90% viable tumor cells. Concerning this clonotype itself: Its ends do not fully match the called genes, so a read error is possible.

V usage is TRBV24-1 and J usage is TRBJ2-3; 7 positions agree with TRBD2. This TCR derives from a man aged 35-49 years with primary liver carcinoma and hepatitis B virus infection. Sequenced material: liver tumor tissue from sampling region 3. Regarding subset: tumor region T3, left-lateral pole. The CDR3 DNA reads TGTGCCACCTGTGGGAGGGGAACGACTAGCACAGATACGCAGTATTTC. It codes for CATCGRGTTSTDTQYF.